The present entry profiles one T cell receptor (beta chain) with its context. The clone's antigen remains unknown. No base-level quality is on record; no much larger clone is a single base apart. V is cut by 4 bases and J by 4 bases, and the space between the germline ends is 13 bases. The CDR3 goes from the cysteine to the phenylalanine over 14 residues. The entry retains the CDR3 DNA only, 42 bases that are in frame from base 1. The germline V gene gives CDR1 as MNHEY and CDR2 as SVGAGI. This entry comes from a study of T cell responses to AZD1222 COVID-19 vaccine (dated by TCRdb to the early 2020s). The study in broad terms: A total of 230 to 250 trial participants underwent TCR sequencing, of whom 207 received two doses of AZD1222 and some 26 received two doses of the MenACWY control vaccine. Trial participants were enrolled into age subgroups of 18-55, 56-69 and 70-plus years, which contained approximately 150, 28 and 58 TCR-sequenced participants, respectively.

Results the study describes overall, beyond this receptor: CD4 TCRs associated with the vaccine covered the entire spike protein, and the dominant responses were in regions 160-218 and 743-854. In the small 56-69-year group, the increase in depth fell short of significance, most likely because of low power. Conclusions about previously exposed vaccinees are limited, since just six or seven AZD1222 recipients were seropositive for SARS-CoV-2 at baseline. After two AZD1222 doses, both the breadth and the depth of spike-specific TCRs were significantly higher than at day 0 and than in MenACWY recipients. Because no day 14 peak-response samples were available, the repertoires could be characterized only after the peak T cell response. Epitopes outside the regions mutated in the B.1.351 and B.1.1.7 variants were reportedly recognized by nearly half of the unique spike-specific TCRs. Participants were mostly white British and included more females than males, and it was suggested by the authors that clonal diversity may have been underestimated.

The CDR3 regions of human TCRbeta chains were analyzed by immunosequencing. Regarding the original processing steps: TCRs in the repertoires were compared against a reference library of SARS-CoV-2-specific TCRs that had been generated with the MIRA antigen-specificity platform. Breadth was defined as the fraction of unique TCRs that were SARS-CoV-2-associated. Depth was defined as the fraction of total T cells that were SARS-CoV-2-associated. Using the MIRA data, each spike-specific TCR was assigned both to the spike region to which the TCR was reactive and to a CD4 or CD8 class. Log10-transformed breadth and depth values were compared by one-way ANOVA with Sidak's multiple comparisons tests. TCRdb obtained this table from immuneACCESS and retained in-frame rearrangements with V and J assigned. These tables miss some clones; where compared with another copy, unresolved V genes account for less than half of the shortfall, and the remainder is unexplained. That table gives V, J and clone size, and the DNA gave D and trimming. The sample profile shows 150,000 to 160,000 clones; 85% to 90% of them were found once. The ten largest clonotypes hold 5.5% of the sample.

The time point label for this specimen denotes: baseline before first vaccination. The treatment or condition label of this sample denotes: meningococcal conjugate vaccine given as trial control. Samples from vaccinated people were obtained from the UK trials COV001 and COV002, which included a single-blind randomized controlled phase 2/3 trial of AZD1222 (ChAdOx1 nCoV-19) in healthy adults. For TCRbeta chain sequencing, PBMC samples from trial participants were taken at day 0 and at day 28 after the second dose. The source material was peripheral blood, sampled on day 0 of MenACWY control vaccination. The sequence came from an adult in good health. Recombination connected TRBV6-5 to TRBJ1-2; the D region possibly corresponds to TRBD1 (5 bases align). The CDR3 has the sequence CASSSRGVAYGYTF. The sequence in DNA is TGTGCCAGCAGTTCGCGGGGGGTGGCCTATGGCTACACCTTC.